Listed here are 25 T cell receptor beta chains from one sample, sequenced in a study of T cell repertoires in cytomegalovirus infection (dated by TCRdb to between 2019 and 2020). Sequencing instrument: Illumina HiSeq 1500. TCRdb reprocessed the public reads (quality trimming at Q25 with fastp, clone calling with MiXCR) and kept in-frame beta chains. Here each entry gathers all rows of one CDR3 protein and keeps the most common genes and DNA. The sample table shows 480,000 or so distinct CDR3 sequences, and about 11% are seen once. Jointly, the top ten make up around 9.6% of the sample. Sequencing was performed on PBMCs. The receptors were sampled from a human donor in good health (CMV status not recorded). Some clones in this sample may be carry-over from other donors' samples.

This rearrangement joins TRBV10-3 to TRBJ1-2, with D tentatively TRBD1 (6 bases). CDR3 size: 14 residues. V was clipped by 6 bases and J by 4 bases, with 15 bases between them. Germline V lookup: CDR1 ENHRY, CDR2 SYGVKD. The CDR3 nucleotides read TGTGCCATCAGAGCAGGGGAGGGTTTCTATGGCTACACCTTC. It translates to CAIRAGEGFYGYTF.

In this sample, this clonotype turned up a few times. This rearrangement joins TRBV10-3 to TRBJ2-3, with TRBD2 as a possible D gene (6 bases). V shed 8 bases and J shed 6 bases, with 15 bases lying between them. Germline CDR1 ENHRY, CDR2 SYGVKD. There are 13 residues in the CDR3. The CDR3 nucleotides read TGTGCCATCGCACTAGCCTCAACTGATACGCAGTATTTT. It yields the protein CAIALASTDTQYF.

The rearrangement uses TRBV5-1 and TRBJ2-7; maybe TRBD1 (6 bases). This CDR3 has 15 amino acids. V shed 1 base and J shed 2 bases, with 13 bases lying between them. Germline V gives CDR1 SGHRS, CDR2 YFSETQ. The CDR3 nucleotides read TGCGCCAGCAGCTTGAGCAGGGGACGAACCTACGAGCAGTACTTC. Amino acid sequence: CASSLSRGRTYEQYF.

This sequence joins TRBV3-1 and TRBJ1-4; no clear D. CDR3 length equals 15 residues. Germline V lookup: CDR1 LGHDT, CDR2 YNNKEL (reference sequence). V lost 6 bases to trimming and J lost 10 bases, with 21 bases between them. The CDR3 sequence is CASRELGGLPGKLFF. The CDR3 bases are TGTGCCAGCAGGGAACTGGGAGGGTTACCGGGAAAACTGTTTTTT.

J is TRBJ1-2 and V is TRBV27; D not resolved. The CDR3 has 14 amino acids. Germline V gene data show CDR1 as MNHEY and CDR2 as SMNVEV (reference sequence). V dropped 6 bases and J dropped 4 bases, with 15 bases sitting between them. The CDR3 protein is CASRLGISPYGYTF. CDR3 in DNA: TGTGCCAGCAGGCTTGGGATATCACCCTATGGCTACACCTTC.

This clonotype was seen repeatedly, ten times or more. V usage is TRBV6-1 and J usage is TRBJ2-3; D uncertain. Looked up from germline, CDR1 is MNHNS and CDR2 is SASEGT. The V gene lost 8 bases and the J gene lost 3 bases, with 18 bases spanning the gap. The CDR3 is 15 amino acids. CDR3 DNA: TGTGCCAGCGCCGTCGGAGCGAGAAGTACAGATACGCAGTATTTT. Residues: CASAVGARSTDTQYF.

The table lists this clonotype with a few counts. The chain combines TRBV12-5 with TRBJ2-7; D uncertain. This CDR3 is built from 13 residues. Germline V CDR1 and CDR2: LGHNT, FRNRAP. The V gene lost 1 base and the J gene lost 1 base, with 5 bases spanning the gap. CDR3 sequence (DNA): TGTGCTAGTGGTTTGGCCCCGTCCTACGAGCAGTACTTC. This translates into CASGLAPSYEQYF.

The V call is TRBV6-5, the J call TRBJ2-7; 10 bases fit TRBD2. Per the germline V gene, CDR1 is MNHEY and CDR2 is SVGAGI. The junction had 9 bases not matched to a gene; V was cut back by 6 bases and J by 7 bases. This CDR3 is built from 14 residues. The CDR3 DNA reads as TGTGCCAGCAGACACCAGCGGGAGGGGAGGGAGCAGTACTTC. As protein: CASRHQREGREQYF.

This clonotype was detected many times. The genes are TRBV7-2 and TRBJ1-6, with a possible D match to TRBD1 (6 bases). The germline gives CDR1 SGHTA, CDR2 FQGNSA. This CDR3 has 12 residues. Trimming cost V 5 bases and J 10 bases, with 9 bases left between them. The CDR3 nucleotides are TGTGCCAGCAGCCTAGGGGGATCACCCCTCCACTTT. It is translated as CASSLGGSPLHF.

The chain joins TRBV18 to TRBJ2-5; D is undetermined. Trimming removed 0 bases at V and 4 bases at J, with 12 bases between. CDR3 size: 15 residues. The germline gives CDR1 KGHSH, CDR2 LQKENI. The CDR3 spells CASSPPIYGSETQYF. The DNA for the CDR3 is TGTGCCAGCTCACCACCGATCTACGGATCAGAGACCCAGTACTTC. The full variable domain, with the rest looked up from reference TRBV18 and TRBJ2-5, is NAGVMQNPRHLVRRRGQEARLRCSPMKGHSHVYWYRQLPEEGLKFMVYLQKENIIDESGMPKERFSAEFPKEGPSILRIQQVVRGDSAAYFCASSPPIYGSETQYFGPGTRLLVL.

This clonotype was counted between two and nine times. This chain links TRBV11-2 with TRBJ2-5, with TRBD2 as a possible D gene (6 bases). This CDR3 is 16 amino acids long. V shed 7 bases and J shed 5 bases, with 23 bases lying between them. Germline values: CDR1 SGHAT, CDR2 FQNNGV. The CDR3 sequence is CASKVGGASAGETQYF. The CDR3 nucleotides read TGTGCCAGCAAAGTAGGAGGGGCTAGCGCGGGGGAGACCCAGTACTTC.

This clonotype has ten or more counts. The V call is TRBV28, the J call TRBJ2-5, with 10 bases lining up with TRBD2. This CDR3 has 14 residues. V shed 7 bases and J 5 bases; nucleotides not matched to a gene: 7. The germline V gene has CDR1 MDHEN and CDR2 SYDVKM. This CDR3 reads CASNQREGRETQYF. The CDR3 region has the DNA TGTGCCAGCAATCAGCGGGAGGGCCGTGAGACCCAGTACTTC.

This clonotype was seen ten or more times. CDR3 in amino acids: CASSGTGTGAGTQYF. DNA for the CDR3: TGTGCCAGCAGCGGTACGGGGACAGGGGCCGGTACGCAGTATTTT. The V and J genes are TRBV7-2 and TRBJ2-3; TRBD1 aligns across 10 bases. The CDR3 sequence is 15 residues long. Germline CDR1 SGHTA, CDR2 FQGNSA. The junction had 10 bases not matched to a gene; V was cut back by 5 bases and J by 8 bases.

V and J are TRBV14 and TRBJ2-5; no clear D gene. Germline assignment: CDR1 SGHDN and CDR2 FVKESK. V lost 1 base, J lost 1 base, and 7 bases lay in between. The CDR3 has 14 residues. DNA of the CDR3: TGTGCCAGCAGCCAAGCTCAGGTCCAAGAGACCCAGTACTTC. Translation gives CASSQAQVQETQYF.

In this sample, this clonotype turned up many times. The gene calls are TRBV4-2 and TRBJ2-3, with D unresolved. Trimming pared 2 bases from V and 0 bases from J, leaving 9 bases between. Germline CDR1 is LGHNA and CDR2 is YNFKEQ. The CDR3 contains 15 residues. The CDR3 DNA is TGTGCCAGCAGCCAAAAACGATCCAGCACAGATACGCAGTATTTT. Translating gives CASSQKRSSTDTQYF.

This clonotype occurred many times. The rearrangement joins TRBV24-1 to TRBJ2-5; D possibly corresponds to TRBD1 (5 bases). The ends were cut back, 0 bases at V and 2 bases at J, with 6 bases in the middle. CDR1 KGHDR and CDR2 SFDVKD come from the germline V gene. There are 14 residues in the CDR3. CDR3 loop: CATSDLDSQETQYF. CDR3 DNA: TGTGCCACCAGTGATTTGGACAGTCAAGAGACCCAGTACTTC.

This clonotype was counted ten times or more. The rearrangement joins TRBV7-3 to TRBJ2-1, with a weak D call TRBD2 (5 bases). From germline, CDR1 is SGHTA and CDR2 FQGTGA. Trimming pared 3 bases from V and 2 bases from J, leaving 11 bases between. The CDR3 is 15 amino acids. CDR3 DNA sequence: TGTGCCAGCAGCTTCTTTAAGGGAGCCTACAATGAGCAGTTCTTC. Protein product: CASSFFKGAYNEQFF.

This clonotype was seen a few times. The chain uses TRBV6-1 and TRBJ1-1; a weak D match, TRBD1 (6 bases). Germline lookup yields CDR1 MNHNS and CDR2 SASEGT. Between the trimmed V and J ends, which lost 6 bases and 1 base, there was a span of 12 bases. This CDR3 contains 14 residues. This chain's CDR3 is CASRTLGGNTEAFF. CDR3 DNA sequence: TGTGCCAGCAGGACCTTAGGGGGGAACACTGAAGCTTTCTTT.

This clonotype was seen repeatedly, ten times or more. The chain is built from TRBV7-2 and TRBJ2-7; 8 bases map to TRBD2. This CDR3 region has 15 residues. J was trimmed by 4 bases and V by 5 bases; bases with no gene match: 10. Per germline, CDR1 SGHTA and CDR2 FQGNSA. The CDR3 spells CASSPRGGANYEQYF. In DNA, the CDR3 is TGTGCCAGCAGCCCCCGGGGGGGGGCGAATTACGAGCAGTACTTC.

This clonotype appeared many times. The V gene is TRBV28, the J gene TRBJ2-7, with 7 bases aligning to TRBD1. This CDR3 has 15 residues. The germline gives CDR1 MDHEN, CDR2 SYDVKM. With 6 bases clipped from V and 2 bases from J, the junction kept 10 bases outside the gene matches. DNA of the CDR3: TGTGCCAGCAGGATTTACAGGGGCGTCACCTACGAGCAGTACTTC. As protein: CASRIYRGVTYEQYF.

The V and J genes are TRBV20-1 and TRBJ2-1; the match to TRBD2 covers 12 bases. Germline CDR1 is DFQATT and CDR2 is SNEGSKA (reference sequence). CDR3 length equals 16 residues. J lost 0 bases, V lost 6 bases, and 6 bases had no gene match. CDR3 amino acids: CSATLAGGSSYNEQFF. The CDR3 region has the DNA TGCAGTGCCACACTAGCGGGGGGTTCCTCCTACAATGAGCAGTTCTTC.

This clonotype was counted at least ten times. The rearrangement uses TRBV24-1 and TRBJ1-1; TRBD1 matches 7 bases. The germline V gene has CDR1 KGHDR and CDR2 SFDVKD. The CDR3 sequence is 15 residues long. The junction had 5 bases not matched to a gene; V was cut back by 4 bases and J by 1 base. The CDR3 protein is CATSDDGTANTEAFF. The DNA for the CDR3 is TGTGCCACCAGTGACGACGGGACAGCGAACACTGAAGCTTTCTTT.

The CDR3 DNA is TGCAGTGCCCGGGCAGGGGCAGGTGGCACTGAAGCTTTCTTT. This sequence encodes CSARAGAGGTEAFF. This chain links TRBV20-1 with TRBJ1-1; perhaps TRBD1 as D (6 bases). Between the trimmed V and J ends, which lost 6 bases and 4 bases, there was a span of 18 bases. The length of the CDR3 is 14 residues. The germline CDR1 and CDR2 sequences are DFQATT and SNEGSKA (reference sequence).

This clonotype was observed a few times. This chain links TRBV7-9 with TRBJ2-7, with 9 bases fitting TRBD1. CDR3 length: 15 amino acids. V lost 4 bases, J lost 3 bases, and 7 bases stayed unmatched. Germline V gives CDR1 SEHNR, CDR2 FQNEAQ (reference sequence). CDR3 amino acids: CASSSPRDRVYEQYF. CDR3 bases: TGTGCCAGCAGCTCCCCCCGGGACAGGGTCTACGAGCAGTACTTC. Supplemented by reference TRBV7-9 and TRBJ2-7, the full variable domain reads DTGVSQNPRHKITKRGQNVTFRCDPISEHNRLYWYRQTLGQGPEFLTYFQNEAQLEKSRLLSDRFSAERPKGSFSTLEIQRTEQGDSAMYLCASSSPRDRVYEQYFGPGTRLTVT.

This clonotype has just a few counts. The chain links TRBV9 to TRBJ2-1; 7 bases are shared with TRBD2. The length of the CDR3 is 16 residues. Germline V CDR1 and CDR2: SGDLS, YYNGEE. Trimming took 0 bases from V and 8 from J; bases not matched to a gene: 11. The CDR3 DNA reads TGTGCCAGCAGCGTAGATGGAAGCGGGGTGTTACATGAGCAGTTCTTC. This codes for CASSVDGSGVLHEQFF.